This TCR beta chain was captured by sequencing in a study of cytomegalovirus exposure and HLA in healthy donors. This clone was detected once. The PCR ran on 60 Vbeta and 13 Jbeta primers. Some clones are missing from TCRdb's copy, which holds only in-frame ones; the method was immunoSEQ multiplex PCR. The table records approximately 170,000 clones, just over 75% of them present only once. Input material: PBMCs. This clonotype originated in a middle-aged woman in good health and CMV-seronegative.

The CDR3 sequence: CASSPNPDRGGETQYF. CDR3 sequence (DNA): TGTGCCAGCTCACCCAACCCCGACAGGGGAGGAGAGACCCAGTACTTC. This chain joins TRBV18 and TRBJ2-5, with TRBD1 identical over 8 bases. Trimming took 3 bases from V and 4 from J; bases not matched to a gene: 10. The CDR3 sequence is 16 residues long. Per germline, CDR1 KGHSH and CDR2 LQKENI.